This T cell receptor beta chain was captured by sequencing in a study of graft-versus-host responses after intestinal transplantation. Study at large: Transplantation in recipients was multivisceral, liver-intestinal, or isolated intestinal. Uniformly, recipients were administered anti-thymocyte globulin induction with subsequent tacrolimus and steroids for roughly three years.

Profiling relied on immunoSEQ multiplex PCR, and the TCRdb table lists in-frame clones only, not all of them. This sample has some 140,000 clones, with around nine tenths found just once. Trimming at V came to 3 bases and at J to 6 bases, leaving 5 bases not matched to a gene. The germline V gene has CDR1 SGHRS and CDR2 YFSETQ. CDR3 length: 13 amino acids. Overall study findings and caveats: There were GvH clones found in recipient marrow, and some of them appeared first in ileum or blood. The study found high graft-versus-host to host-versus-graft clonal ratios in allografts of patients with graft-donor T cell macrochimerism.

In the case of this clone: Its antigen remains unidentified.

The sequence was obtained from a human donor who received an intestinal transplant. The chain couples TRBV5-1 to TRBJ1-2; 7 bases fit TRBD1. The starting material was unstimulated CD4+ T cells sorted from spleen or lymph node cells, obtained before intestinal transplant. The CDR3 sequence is CASSWRRGDGYTF. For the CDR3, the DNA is TGCGCCAGCAGCTGGCGCAGGGGGGATGGCTACACCTTC.